At least ten counts were recorded for the clone carrying this T cell receptor (beta chain). The antigen remains undetermined. This sample is part of a study of T cells in Graves' hyperthyroidism and ophthalmopathy. What was amplified from RNA transcripts were TCR beta CDR3 regions. A set of HTBI primers served as the primers for a first-round RT-PCR of the TCR CDR3. TCRdb re-called the multiplex PCR reads with MiXCR, one entry per CDR3 protein. This sample carries about 380,000 distinct CDR3 sequences, approximately 15% of them seen once, and the ten largest clones take approximately 9.9%. The CDR3 covers 15 residues. V was pared by 5 bases and J by 1 base, with 14 bases between. Findings of the study overall: The model's output predicted ophthalmopathy at a median of about 6.5 months prior to onset.

J is TRBJ1-1 and V is TRBV12-3 or TRBV12-4; D unclear. Sequencing was done on a sample of blood. The source of this sequence is a woman aged 55-70 years with Graves' hyperthyroidism. CDR3 protein: CASSRESPENTEAFF. CDR3 DNA: TGTGCCAGCAGTCGAGAAAGCCCGGAGAACACTGAAGCTTTCTTT.